A selection of T cell receptor beta chains follows, all from one sample in a study of blood T cell repertoires in COVID-19. Clones were sequenced by immunoSEQ multiplex PCR, and TCRdb holds only the in-frame ones, with some missing. The sample has about 34,000 clones, around 91% seen once; the top ten hold approximately 19%. Input material: peripheral blood. The source is a man of 80 years or more with acute or convalescent COVID-19. Each CDR3 is given with its conserved first and last residue. The D gene is left open where the match is weak. Size values are once, few and many counts, or a class for expanded clones, and some rows have none.

v_call	j_call	d_call	clone_size	cdr3_aa	cdr3_nt
TRBV28	TRBJ1-4	-	-	CASSLAGNREKLFF	TGTGCCAGCAGTTTGGCCGGGAACCGGGAAAAACTGTTTTTT
TRBV23-1	TRBJ2-5	TRBD1	-	CASSQSLGRGRRETQYF	TGCGCCAGCAGTCAATCTCTCGGCAGGGGGCGCAGGGAGACCCAGTACTTC
TRBV7-8	TRBJ2-3	-	few	CASSSEGGARADTQYF	TGTGCCAGCAGCTCCGAGGGGGGGGCCAGGGCAGATACGCAGTATTTT
TRBV4-1	TRBJ1-5	TRBD1	-	CASSQARGQGGQPQHF	TGCGCCAGCAGCCAAGCAAGAGGACAGGGGGGTCAGCCCCAGCATTTT
TRBV11-3	TRBJ2-5	TRBD2	once	CASSLGASGIETQYF	TGTGCCAGCAGCTTAGGAGCTAGCGGGATAGAGACCCAGTACTTC
TRBV5-1	TRBJ2-4	-	-	CASSISDRMKNIQYF	TGCGCCAGCAGTATTTCCGACAGGATGAAAAACATTCAGTACTTC
TRBV19	TRBJ1-6	TRBD1	-	CASSTGQEANSPLHF	TGTGCCAGTAGCACAGGACAGGAGGCTAATTCACCCCTCCACTTT
TRBV18	TRBJ1-1	-	-	CASSEGGDTEAFF	TGTGCCAGCTCAGAGGGGGGGGACACTGAAGCTTTCTTT
TRBV27	TRBJ2-1	-	-	CASRQDYEKEQFF	TGTGCCAGCCGTCAGGACTACGAAAAGGAGCAGTTCTTC
TRBV30	TRBJ1-6	-	once	CAWSDTGTGIYNSPLHF	TGTGCCTGGAGTGACACCGGCACGGGAATCTATAATTCACCCCTCCACTTT
TRBV29-1	TRBJ1-1	TRBD1	-	CSVNRGRLNTEAFF	TGCAGCGTTAACAGGGGGCGATTGAACACTGAAGCTTTCTTT
TRBV5-1	TRBJ1-2	TRBD1	once	CASSPGGQAIYGYTF	TGCGCCAGCAGCCCAGGGGGACAGGCGATCTATGGCTACACCTTC
TRBV10-3	TRBJ1-5	-	-	CAISAQGIGQPQHF	TGTGCCATCAGTGCTCAGGGGATTGGGCAGCCCCAGCATTTT
TRBV28	TRBJ1-2	TRBD1	-	CATNRGAARDYGYTF	TGTGCCACCAACAGGGGCGCCGCTAGGGACTATGGCTACACCTTC
TRBV5-4	TRBJ1-2	-	-	CASSLLGVIGYTF	TGTGCCAGCAGCTTATTAGGGGTAATAGGCTACACCTTC
TRBV27	TRBJ2-1	TRBD1	-	CASSLANLRDRVYNEQFF	TGTGCCAGCAGTTTAGCCAACCTCCGGGACAGGGTGTACAATGAGCAGTTCTTC
TRBV6-1	TRBJ1-6	-	once	CASSEKGRDNSPLHF	TGTGCCAGCAGTGAGAAGGGGAGGGATAATTCACCCCTCCACTTT
TRBV7-2	TRBJ2-3	-	-	CASSLTRNTDTQYF	TGTGCCAGCTCGTTAACGAGGAACACAGATACGCAGTATTTT
TRBV19	TRBJ2-7	TRBD1	-	CASTPGDRGYEQYF	TGTGCCAGTACTCCCGGGGACAGGGGCTACGAGCAGTACTTC
TRBV5-5	TRBJ2-2	-	-	CASSFLTGLAGELFF	TGTGCCAGCAGCTTTCTTACAGGTTTAGCCGGGGAGCTGTTTTTT
TRBV7-8	TRBJ1-2	TRBD1	-	CASSLGQGYGYTF	TGTGCCAGCAGCCTAGGACAGGGCTATGGCTACACCTTC
TRBV18	TRBJ1-6	-	-	CASSPQGGRAYNSPLHF	TGTGCCAGCTCACCACAAGGGGGAAGGGCCTATAATTCACCCCTCCACTTT
TRBV19	TRBJ1-1	-	-	CASSPGNTEAFF	TGTGCCAGTAGTCCAGGGAACACTGAAGCTTTCTTT
TRBV3-1/TRBV3-2	TRBJ2-5	TRBD2	-	CASSQGLRGAEETQYF	TGTGCCAGCAGCCAAGGTTTGCGGGGGGCCGAAGAGACCCAGTACTTC
TRBV6-6	TRBJ1-5	TRBD1	-	CASRQGRYQPQHF	TGTGCCAGCAGACAGGGGCGTTATCAGCCCCAGCATTTT
TRBV9	TRBJ1-2	TRBD1	-	CASSPRGTGGSGYTF	TGTGCCAGCAGCCCCCGGGGGACAGGGGGCTCTGGCTACACCTTC
TRBV27	TRBJ2-5	TRBD2	-	CASSRASSGGKETQYF	TGTGCCAGCAGTCGCGCCTCTAGCGGGGGAAAAGAGACCCAGTACTTC
TRBV12-3/TRBV12-4	TRBJ2-7	-	-	CASSLGPYQQYF	TGTGCCAGCAGTTTGGGGCCATACCAGCAGTACTTC
TRBV2	TRBJ1-2	-	-	CASSEYQGYTF	TGTGCCAGCAGTGAATATCAGGGCTACACCTTC